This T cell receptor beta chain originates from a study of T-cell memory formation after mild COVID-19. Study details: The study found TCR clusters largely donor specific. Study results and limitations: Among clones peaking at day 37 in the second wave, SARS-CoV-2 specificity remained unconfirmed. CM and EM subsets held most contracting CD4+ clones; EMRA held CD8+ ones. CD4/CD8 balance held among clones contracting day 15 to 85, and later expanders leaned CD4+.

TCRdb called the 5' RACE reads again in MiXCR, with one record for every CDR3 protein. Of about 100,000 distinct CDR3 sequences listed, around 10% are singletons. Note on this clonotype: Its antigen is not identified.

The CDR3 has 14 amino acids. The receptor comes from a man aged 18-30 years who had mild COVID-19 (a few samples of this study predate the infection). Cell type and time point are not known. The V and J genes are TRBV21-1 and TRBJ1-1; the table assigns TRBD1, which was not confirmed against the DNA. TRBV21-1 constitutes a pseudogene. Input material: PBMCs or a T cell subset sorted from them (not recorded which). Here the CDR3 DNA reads TGTGCCAGCAGAACAGGGCCCATGAACACTGAAGCTTTCTTT. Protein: CASRTGPMNTEAFF.